What follows are 5 T cell receptor beta chains derived from one specimen sequenced in a study of spatial heterogeneity in lung cancer. Regarding the study as a whole: Counts of expanded intratumoral alpha and beta TCRs tracked tumor mutation counts.

TCRdb called the 5' RACE reads again in MiXCR, with one record for every CDR3 protein. This table holds some 96,000 distinct CDR3 sequences, 3.5% to 5% found once. Which antigens these TCRs recognize remains unknown. Specified time point: sample taken at primary tumor resection. Specimen: lung tumor tissue, collected at surgery. These receptors came from a male donor with early-stage non-small cell lung cancer.

There are many counts of this clonotype. The chain recombines TRBV10-3 with TRBJ2-1; D may be TRBD2 (5 bases). V dropped 10 bases and J dropped 8 bases, with 18 bases sitting between them. Germline CDR1 is ENHRY and CDR2 is SYGVKD. The CDR3 loop spans 13 amino acids. CDR3 amino acids: CATCRVGDDEQFF. CDR3 DNA sequence: TGTGCCACCTGTAGGGTGGGAGACGATGAGCAGTTCTTC.

This clonotype was detected ten times or more. V gene TRBV5-1 combines with J gene TRBJ1-4; D perhaps matches TRBD1 (5 bases). The ends were cut back, 4 bases at V and 5 bases at J, with 21 bases in the middle. Germline V CDR1 and CDR2: SGHRS, YFSETQ. This CDR3 spans 17 amino acids. The CDR3 sequence is CASSANLIPEGNEKLFF. The CDR3 DNA follows: TGCGCCAGCAGCGCAAACCTAATCCCGGAGGGGAATGAAAAACTGTTTTTT.

This clonotype was counted many times. The chain carries TRBV6-5 and TRBJ2-3; 11 bases align to TRBD2. CDR3 length: 15 residues. CDR1 MNHEY and CDR2 SVGAGI come from the germline V gene. With V trimmed by 7 bases and J by 6 bases, 9 bases remained unmatched. The CDR3 DNA reads as TGTGCCAGCACCGTATCCTCTAGCGGGAGGGATACGCAGTATTTT. Translated: CASTVSSSGRDTQYF.

This clonotype was counted ten times or more. The genes are TRBV6-1 and TRBJ2-1; no definite D call. The V end was cut by 1 base, the J end by 4 bases, with 8 bases between. The CDR3 is 14 amino acids. CDR1 MNHNS and CDR2 SASEGT come from the germline V gene. CDR3 in DNA: TGTGCCAGCAGTGAAGATGGGATTTACAATGAGCAGTTCTTC. This gives the protein CASSEDGIYNEQFF.

This clonotype has a count of ten or more. This CDR3 is missing its conserved last phenylalanine or tryptophan, likely due to a read error. Because the CDR3's place on the DNA is in doubt, the DNA is left out and the CDR3 is given as listed by TCRdb. The chain uses TRBV28 and TRBJ2-7. Germline assignment: CDR1 MDHEN and CDR2 SYDVKM. The CDR3 is 10 amino acids in total, end residues counted. The CDR3 spells CASSYCRSWS.